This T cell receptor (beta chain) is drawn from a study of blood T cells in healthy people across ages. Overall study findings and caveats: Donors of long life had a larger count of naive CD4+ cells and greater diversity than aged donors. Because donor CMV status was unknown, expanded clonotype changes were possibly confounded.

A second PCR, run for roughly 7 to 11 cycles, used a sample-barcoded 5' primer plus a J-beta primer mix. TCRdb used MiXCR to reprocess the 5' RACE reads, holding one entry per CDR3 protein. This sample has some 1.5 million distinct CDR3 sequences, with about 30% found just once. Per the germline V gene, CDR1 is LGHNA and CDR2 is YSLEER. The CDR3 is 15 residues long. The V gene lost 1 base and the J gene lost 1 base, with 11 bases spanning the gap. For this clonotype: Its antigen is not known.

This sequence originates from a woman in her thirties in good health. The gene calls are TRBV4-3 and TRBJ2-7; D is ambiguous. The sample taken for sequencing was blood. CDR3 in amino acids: CASSQAQLGSYEQYF. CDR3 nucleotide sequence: TGCGCCAGCAGCCAAGCTCAGTTGGGGTCCTACGAGCAGTACTTC.